Listed below are T cell receptor beta chains from one sample, sequenced in a study of T cells in localized non-small cell lung cancer. This table comes from immunoSEQ multiplex PCR, and its TCRdb copy is limited to in-frame clones, with some not included. This table holds 90,000 to 95,000 clones, roughly 87% found once. The sequenced sample was peripheral blood, obtained before any cancer treatment. These receptors all come from a man between 40 and 75 years old with stage I squamous cell lung carcinoma. The CDR3 runs from the conserved cysteine through the conserved F or W. Each record gives: V gene, J gene, D gene, clone size, CDR3 protein, CDR3 DNA. D genes are given only for firm matches. Size values are once, few and many counts, or a class for expanded clones, and some rows have none.

v_call: TRBV6-1
j_call: TRBJ1-4
d_call: -
clone_size: -
cdr3_aa: CASSEWAKNEKLFF
cdr3_nt: TGTGCCAGCAGTGAATGGGCCAAGAATGAAAAACTGTTTTTT

v_call: TRBV6-6
j_call: TRBJ2-3
d_call: -
clone_size: -
cdr3_aa: CASSPRDTQYF
cdr3_nt: TGTGCCAGCAGCCCTCGAGATACGCAGTATTTT

v_call: TRBV27
j_call: TRBJ1-1
d_call: -
clone_size: -
cdr3_aa: CASSLQGGVTEAFF
cdr3_nt: TGTGCCAGCAGTTTACAGGGTGGAGTCACTGAAGCTTTCTTT

v_call: TRBV5-1
j_call: TRBJ2-2
d_call: -
clone_size: -
cdr3_aa: CASSLPGGELFF
cdr3_nt: TGCGCCAGCAGCCTACCCGGCGGGGAGCTGTTTTTT

v_call: TRBV2
j_call: TRBJ1-6
d_call: -
clone_size: -
cdr3_aa: CASSAQGTYNSPLHF
cdr3_nt: TGCGCCAGCAGTGCGCAGGGCACCTATAATTCACCCCTCCACTTT

v_call: TRBV11-2
j_call: TRBJ2-7
d_call: -
clone_size: few
cdr3_aa: CASSLEPGSEQYF
cdr3_nt: TGTGCCAGCAGCTTAGAACCGGGGAGCGAGCAGTACTTC

v_call: TRBV27
j_call: TRBJ1-5
d_call: -
clone_size: once
cdr3_aa: CASSPAPYQPQHF
cdr3_nt: TGTGCCAGCAGTCCGGCCCCGTATCAGCCCCAGCATTTT

v_call: TRBV30
j_call: TRBJ1-5
d_call: TRBD1
clone_size: -
cdr3_aa: CAWSYYRDRGNSNQPQHF
cdr3_nt: TGTGCCTGGAGTTATTACCGGGACAGGGGAAATAGCAATCAGCCCCAGCATTTT

v_call: TRBV6-5
j_call: TRBJ1-6
d_call: TRBD1
clone_size: once
cdr3_aa: CASSRTGADSPLHF
cdr3_nt: TGTGCCAGCAGCCGGACAGGGGCTGATTCACCCCTCCACTTT

v_call: TRBV7-2
j_call: TRBJ2-7
d_call: -
clone_size: -
cdr3_aa: CASSLVPGRTSYEQYF
cdr3_nt: TGTGCCAGCAGCTTAGTCCCGGGACGGACCTCCTACGAGCAGTACTTC

v_call: TRBV18
j_call: TRBJ1-5
d_call: -
clone_size: -
cdr3_aa: CASSRLQGDSNQPQHF
cdr3_nt: TGTGCCAGCTCACGCCTTCAGGGTGATAGCAATCAGCCCCAGCATTTT

v_call: TRBV5-1
j_call: TRBJ2-1
d_call: TRBD2
clone_size: -
cdr3_aa: CASSVVASGYNEQFF
cdr3_nt: TGCGCCAGCAGCGTGGTGGCTAGCGGATACAATGAGCAGTTCTTC

v_call: TRBV10-3
j_call: TRBJ1-5
d_call: -
clone_size: few
cdr3_aa: CAIRGANQPQHF
cdr3_nt: TGTGCCATCAGGGGGGCTAATCAGCCCCAGCATTTT

v_call: TRBV6-5
j_call: TRBJ2-2
d_call: TRBD1
clone_size: -
cdr3_aa: CASRIQGGSTGELFF
cdr3_nt: TGTGCCAGCAGAATACAGGGGGGTAGCACCGGGGAGCTGTTTTTT

v_call: TRBV11-2
j_call: TRBJ1-2
d_call: TRBD1
clone_size: -
cdr3_aa: CASSHRGLGYGYTF
cdr3_nt: TGTGCCAGCAGCCACAGGGGGCTCGGGTATGGCTACACCTTC

v_call: TRBV19
j_call: TRBJ2-3
d_call: -
clone_size: -
cdr3_aa: CASSIGGPDTQYF
cdr3_nt: TGTGCCAGTAGTATTGGGGGGCCAGATACGCAGTATTTT

v_call: TRBV2
j_call: TRBJ1-1
d_call: TRBD1
clone_size: once
cdr3_aa: CASSKTGSTEAFF
cdr3_nt: TGTGCCAGCAGTAAGACAGGGTCGACTGAAGCTTTCTTT

v_call: TRBV11-2
j_call: TRBJ2-7
d_call: TRBD2
clone_size: -
cdr3_aa: CASSLGKRGVPRQYF
cdr3_nt: TGTGCCAGCAGCTTAGGAAAGCGGGGGGTACCGCGGCAGTACTTC

v_call: TRBV27
j_call: TRBJ1-5
d_call: -
clone_size: -
cdr3_aa: CASSLNGNQPQHF
cdr3_nt: TGTGCCAGCAGTTTAAATGGCAATCAGCCCCAGCATTTT

v_call: TRBV4-1
j_call: TRBJ2-7
d_call: -
clone_size: once
cdr3_aa: CASSQIRGEQYF
cdr3_nt: TGCGCCAGCAGCCAAATTAGAGGGGAGCAGTACTTC

v_call: TRBV18
j_call: TRBJ1-4
d_call: TRBD1
clone_size: -
cdr3_aa: CASSPTPGTQGNEKLFF
cdr3_nt: TGTGCCAGCTCACCAACCCCCGGGACACAGGGGAATGAAAAACTGTTTTTT

v_call: TRBV2
j_call: TRBJ2-7
d_call: TRBD2
clone_size: -
cdr3_aa: CASRLAGGTYEQYF
cdr3_nt: TGTGCCAGTCGTCTGGCGGGGGGGACCTACGAGCAGTACTTC

v_call: TRBV4-1
j_call: TRBJ1-1
d_call: -
clone_size: -
cdr3_aa: CASSQGGRENTEAFF
cdr3_nt: TGCGCCAGCAGCCAAGGGGGCAGAGAGAACACTGAAGCTTTCTTT

v_call: TRBV18
j_call: TRBJ2-1
d_call: -
clone_size: -
cdr3_aa: CASSPSRGPGNEQFF
cdr3_nt: TGTGCCAGCTCACCGAGTAGGGGACCGGGCAATGAGCAGTTCTTC

v_call: TRBV23-1
j_call: TRBJ1-5
d_call: TRBD1
clone_size: -
cdr3_aa: CASSPVRQGGRQPQHF
cdr3_nt: TGCGCCAGCAGTCCCGTTAGACAGGGTGGGCGTCAGCCCCAGCATTTT

v_call: TRBV6-5
j_call: TRBJ1-3
d_call: -
clone_size: -
cdr3_aa: CASSSRGGNTIYF
cdr3_nt: TGTGCCAGCAGTTCTCGGGGGGGAAACACCATATATTTT

v_call: TRBV7-2
j_call: TRBJ1-5
d_call: -
clone_size: -
cdr3_aa: CASSSEGLGNQPQHF
cdr3_nt: TGTGCCAGCAGCTCGGAAGGGTTGGGGAATCAGCCCCAGCATTTT

v_call: TRBV4-1
j_call: TRBJ2-1
d_call: TRBD2
clone_size: -
cdr3_aa: CASSQDAGTSGGARYNEQFF
cdr3_nt: TGCGCCAGCAGCCAAGATGCCGGGACTAGCGGGGGGGCCCGCTACAATGAGCAGTTCTTC

v_call: TRBV6-5
j_call: TRBJ2-1
d_call: -
clone_size: -
cdr3_aa: CASTRRGKSYNEQFF
cdr3_nt: TGTGCCAGCACCCGTCGGGGGAAGTCCTACAATGAGCAGTTCTTC

v_call: TRBV7-2
j_call: TRBJ2-5
d_call: -
clone_size: -
cdr3_aa: CASSPPSRTQETQYF
cdr3_nt: TGTGCCAGCAGCCCACCCAGTAGGACCCAAGAGACCCAGTACTTC

v_call: TRBV7-8
j_call: TRBJ1-5
d_call: TRBD1
clone_size: -
cdr3_aa: CASSQWTGGGNQPQHF
cdr3_nt: TGTGCCAGCAGCCAATGGACAGGGGGAGGCAATCAGCCCCAGCATTTT

v_call: TRBV7-9
j_call: TRBJ1-3
d_call: TRBD1
clone_size: few
cdr3_aa: CASIDTGGVRGNTIYF
cdr3_nt: TGTGCCAGCATCGACACAGGGGGCGTAAGAGGAAACACCATATATTTT

v_call: TRBV4-1
j_call: TRBJ1-4
d_call: -
clone_size: -
cdr3_aa: CASSQGLRQLEKLFF
cdr3_nt: TGCGCCAGCAGCCAAGGGTTGAGACAGCTTGAAAAACTGTTTTTT

v_call: TRBV7-2
j_call: TRBJ2-2
d_call: -
clone_size: -
cdr3_aa: CASSIDQGSAGELFF
cdr3_nt: TGTGCCAGCAGCATAGATCAGGGGTCGGCCGGGGAGCTGTTTTTT